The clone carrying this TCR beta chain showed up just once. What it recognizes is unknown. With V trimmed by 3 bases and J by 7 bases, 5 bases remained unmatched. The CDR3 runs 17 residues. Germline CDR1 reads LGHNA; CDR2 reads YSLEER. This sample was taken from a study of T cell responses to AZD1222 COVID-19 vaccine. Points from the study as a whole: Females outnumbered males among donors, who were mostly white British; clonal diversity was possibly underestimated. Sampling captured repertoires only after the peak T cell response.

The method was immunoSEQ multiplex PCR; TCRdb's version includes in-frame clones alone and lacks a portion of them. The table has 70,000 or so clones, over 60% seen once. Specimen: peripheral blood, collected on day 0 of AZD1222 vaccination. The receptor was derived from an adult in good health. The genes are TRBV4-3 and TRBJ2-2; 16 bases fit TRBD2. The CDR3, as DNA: TGCGCCAGCAGCCAGGGACTAGCGGGGGGGCCTGACGGGGAGCTGTTTTTT. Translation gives CASSQGLAGGPDGELFF.